This T cell receptor (beta chain) was identified in a study of T-cell memory formation after mild COVID-19. The table lists this clonotype with a few counts. Its antigen remains unknown. Study observations and caveats: Contracting clones, day 15 to 85, had balanced CD4/CD8, and later expanders favored CD4+. Memory cells collected pre-infection included some clones that later responded, suggesting cross-reactive memory joined.

J was trimmed by 5 bases and V by 1 base; bases with no gene match: 6. The CDR3 spans 14 residues. Germline V gene data show CDR1 as DFQATT and CDR2 as SNEGSKA (reference sequence). TCRdb independently ran MiXCR on the 5' RACE reads; one entry per CDR3 protein. This sample carries roughly 200,000 distinct CDR3 sequences, 9.5% of them seen once, and the ten largest clones take 3% to 4.5%. The receptor was derived from a man aged 18 to 30 who had mild COVID-19 (a few samples of this study predate the infection). Cell type and time point are not known. Sequencing was done on a sample of PBMCs or a T cell subset sorted from them (not recorded which). This rearrangement joins TRBV20-1 to TRBJ2-5, with 8 bases matching TRBD1. The CDR3 sequence is CSARGAGGRETQYF. The CDR3, as DNA: TGCAGTGCTAGAGGGGCAGGGGGCCGTGAGACCCAGTACTTC.